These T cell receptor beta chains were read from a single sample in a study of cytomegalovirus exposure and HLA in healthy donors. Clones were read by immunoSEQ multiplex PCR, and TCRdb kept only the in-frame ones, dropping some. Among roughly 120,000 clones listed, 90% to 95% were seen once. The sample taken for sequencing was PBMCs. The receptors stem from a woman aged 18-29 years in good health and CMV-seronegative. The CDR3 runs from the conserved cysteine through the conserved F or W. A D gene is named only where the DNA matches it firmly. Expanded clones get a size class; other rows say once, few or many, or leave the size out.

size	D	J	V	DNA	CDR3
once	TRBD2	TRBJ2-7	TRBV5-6	TGTGCCAGCAGCCCGGGTTTCGGGACTAGAGCCTACGAGCAGTACTTC	CASSPGFGTRAYEQYF
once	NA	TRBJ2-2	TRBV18	TGTGCCAGCACTCACGTCAGGGACATACACACCGGGGAGCTGTTTTTT	CASTHVRDIHTGELFF
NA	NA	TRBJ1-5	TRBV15	TGTGCCACCTCCCCGGGCAATCAGCCCCAGCATTTT	CATSPGNQPQHF
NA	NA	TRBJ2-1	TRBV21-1	TGTGCCAGCAGCTTCTGCAGACAGGACATAGTAAATGAGCAGTTCTTC	CASSFCRQDIVNEQFF
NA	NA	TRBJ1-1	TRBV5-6	TGTGCCAGCAGCTTGGCCCTCGGGGGGACTGAAGCTTTCTTT	CASSLALGGTEAFF
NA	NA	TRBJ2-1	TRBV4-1	TGCGCCAGCAGCCAAGTACGCAGGGGCGACTACAATGAGCAGTTCTTC	CASSQVRRGDYNEQFF
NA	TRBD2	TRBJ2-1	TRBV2	TGTGCCAGCAGTCATGGCGGGGGAGATTACAATGAGCAGTTCTTC	CASSHGGGDYNEQFF
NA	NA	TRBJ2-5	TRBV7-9	TGTGCCAGCAGCTTCCCCGGCCCGGCTAGCGCACCCCCGAGTGAGACCCAGTACTTC	CASSFPGPASAPPSETQYF
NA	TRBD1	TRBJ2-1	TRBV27	TGTGCCAGCAGGACAGGGGGCGCATACTACAATGAGCAGTTCTTC	CASRTGGAYYNEQFF
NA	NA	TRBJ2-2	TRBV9	TGTGCCAGCAGCGTAGTCGGGGGTAACACCGGGGAGCTGTTTTTT	CASSVVGGNTGELFF
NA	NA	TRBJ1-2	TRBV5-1	TGCGCCAGCAGCTTTGGAGAGTATGGCTACACCTTC	CASSFGEYGYTF
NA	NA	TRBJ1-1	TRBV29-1	TGCAGCGGCAAAACGCGGACCGGGGGGCTCGGTGAAGCTTTCTTT	CSGKTRTGGLGEAFF
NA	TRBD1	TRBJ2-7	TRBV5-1	TGCGCCAGCCGCATAGATGAGGGGGCGCGTGTCGAGCAGTACTTC	CASRIDEGARVEQYF
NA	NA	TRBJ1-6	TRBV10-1	TGCGCCAGCAGTGAGTCGGTGACAGAAACTTATAATTCACCCCTCCACTTT	CASSESVTETYNSPLHF
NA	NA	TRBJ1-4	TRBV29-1	TGCAGCGTTTCCGCTGGGGGGGCCGGGGAAAAACTGTTTTTT	CSVSAGGAGEKLFF
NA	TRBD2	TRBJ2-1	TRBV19	TGTGCCAGTAGAAGAGGGCTAGCGGGAGGTCGCAATGAGCAGTTCTTC	CASRRGLAGGRNEQFF
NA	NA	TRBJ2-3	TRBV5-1	TGCGCCAGCAGCTTGGGGACGGACTTGAGTGCGAAGGCACCCGTCCCCACAGATACGCAGTATTTT	CASSLGTDLSAKAPVPTDTQYF
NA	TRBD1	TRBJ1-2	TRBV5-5	TGTGCCAGCAGCTTGGACAGGGGAACTATCGGCTACACCTTC	CASSLDRGTIGYTF
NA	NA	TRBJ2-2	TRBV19	TGTGCCAGTAGCCTCGCGGTACCCGGGGAGCTGTTTTTT	CASSLAVPGELFF
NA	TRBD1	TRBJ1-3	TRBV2	TGTGCCAGCAAGTACGAAGACAGGGCCTTCTCTGGAAACACCATATATTTT	CASKYEDRAFSGNTIYF